Each of the 20 T cell receptor beta chains below was sequenced from the same sample in a study of shared clonotypes between healthy human individuals. Produced via immunoSEQ multiplex PCR; TCRdb's table is partial and in-frame only. The sample holds roughly 650,000 clones, about 96% seen once. Input material: naive CD4+ T cells sorted from blood. Subset meaning: CD45RA+ positively selected. These receptors all come from a woman aged 25 to 39 in good health.

The chain joins TRBV27 to TRBJ1-1, with D possibly being TRBD1 (6 bases). V was shortened by 6 bases and J by 10 bases, with 21 bases between the two germline ends. CDR1 is MNHEY, CDR2 SMNVEV, per germline (reference sequence). This CDR3 contains 14 residues. The CDR3, as DNA: TGTGCCAGCAGCCCAGCCAGGGGCCAACACGGAGCTTTCTTT. This codes for CASSPARGQHGAFF.

The gene calls are TRBV4-1 and TRBJ2-2; D possibly corresponds to TRBD2 (5 bases). V gave up 2 bases and J gave up 4 bases, with 11 bases separating them. This CDR3 is built from 15 residues. The germline CDR1 and CDR2 sequences are MGHRA and YSYEKL. The CDR3 region has the DNA TGCGCCAGCAGCCAACCCCTTCGGGGCACCGGGGAGCTGTTTTTT. Translating gives CASSQPLRGTGELFF.

V gene TRBV5-1 combines with J gene TRBJ2-1; no firm D call. The V end was cut by 0 bases, the J end by 6 bases, with 13 bases between. The germline V gene has CDR1 SGHRS and CDR2 YFSETQ. The CDR3 consists of 15 residues. CDR3 sequence (DNA): TGCGCCAGCAGCTTGGCCGGCCTTATAGGCAATGAGCAGTTCTTC. It is translated as CASSLAGLIGNEQFF.

In DNA form, the CDR3 reads TGTGCCAGCAGGGCTCGACAGGGCGGAACTGAAGCTTTCTTT. Translating it yields CASRARQGGTEAFF. The chain is built from TRBV28 and TRBJ1-1; 7 nucleotides align to TRBD1. J gave up 5 bases and V 6 bases, and 9 bases lay outside the gene matches. The CDR3 spans 14 residues. From germline, CDR1 is MDHEN and CDR2 SYDVKM.

This clone was observed a single time. The chain is built from TRBV18 and TRBJ1-5; D possibly corresponds to TRBD1 (5 bases). CDR3 size: 14 residues. Per germline, CDR1 KGHSH and CDR2 LQKENI. Trimming left V 6 bases short and J 4 bases short, with 13 bases between. The DNA for the CDR3 is TGTGCCAGCTCGGAGAAGTGGGGGAATCAGCCCCAGCATTTT. As protein: CASSEKWGNQPQHF. The full variable domain, with the rest looked up from reference TRBV18 and TRBJ1-5, is NAGVMQNPRHLVRRRGQEARLRCSPMKGHSHVYWYRQLPEEGLKFMVYLQKENIIDESGMPKERFSAEFPKEGPSILRIQQVVRGDSAAYFCASSEKWGNQPQHFGDGTRLSIL.

The J gene is TRBJ1-1, the V gene TRBV10-1; no clear D. Germline values: CDR1 WNHNN, CDR2 SYGVQD (reference sequence). This CDR3 has 13 residues. The V gene lost 6 bases and the J gene lost 5 bases, with 13 bases spanning the gap. CDR3 loop: CASSTYWGTEAFF. DNA for the CDR3: TGCGCCAGCAGCACATACTGGGGTACTGAAGCTTTCTTT.

A single count supports this clone. This chain joins TRBV27 and TRBJ2-3; either TRBD1 or TRBD2 may supply D (5 bases each). This CDR3 has 14 amino acids. Germline CDR1 reads MNHEY; CDR2 reads SMNVEV (reference sequence). Trimming left V 5 bases short and J 2 bases short, with 11 bases between. CDR3 nucleotide sequence: TGTGCCAGCAGTCCCAGAGGGGTCACAGATACGCAGTATTTT. Its protein is CASSPRGVTDTQYF.

In this sample, this clone turned up once. The rearrangement links TRBV28 to TRBJ1-3, with a tentative D call TRBD1 (5 bases). The germline V gene encodes CDR1 MDHEN and CDR2 SYDVKM. The CDR3 runs to 14 residues. V was shortened by 8 bases and J by 5 bases, with 16 bases between the two germline ends. The CDR3 loop reads CASATQEGRNTIYF. The CDR3, as DNA: TGTGCCAGCGCGACTCAGGAGGGGAGAAACACCATATATTTT. Combining the CDR3 with reference TRBV28 and TRBJ1-3 gives the whole variable domain DVKVTQSSRYLVKRTGEKVFLECVQDMDHENMFWYRQDPGLGLRLIYFSYDVKMKEKGDIPEGYSVSREKKERFSLILESASTNQTSMYLCASATQEGRNTIYFGEGSWLTVV.

The rearrangement joins TRBV6-5 to TRBJ2-7; D is perhaps TRBD1 or TRBD2 (6 bases each). Germline V CDR1 and CDR2: MNHEY, SVGAGI. Trimming shortened V by 2 bases and J by 4 bases, and 15 bases separated the two germline ends. The CDR3 extends over 15 amino acids. The CDR3 DNA follows: TGTGCCAGCAGTTACGAGGGGGGAGTAAATTACGAGCAGTACTTC. Translating gives CASSYEGGVNYEQYF.

The CDR3 here is CASTGGVYEQYF. DNA of the CDR3: TGTGCCAGCACGGGGGGAGTCTACGAGCAGTACTTC. The chain joins TRBV28 to TRBJ2-7, with 7 bases fitting TRBD2. Germline V gene data show CDR1 as MDHEN and CDR2 as SYDVKM. V was pared by 7 bases and J by 3 bases, with 3 bases of the junction left unmatched. The CDR3 has 12 residues.

The chain is built from TRBV2 and TRBJ2-3; tentatively, D is TRBD2 (7 bases). V lost 8 bases and J 3 bases, leaving 15 bases between the germline ends. The length of the CDR3 is 14 residues. The germline V gene has CDR1 SNHLY and CDR2 FYNNEI. CDR3 residues: CASPEEGGTDTQYF. The CDR3 DNA reads TGTGCCAGCCCGGAGGAGGGGGGGACAGATACGCAGTATTTT.

The chain recombines TRBV19 with TRBJ2-1; no firm D call. V lost 0 bases to trimming and J lost 2 bases, with 11 bases between them. The germline V gene encodes CDR1 LNHDA and CDR2 SQIVND (reference sequence). There are 16 residues in the CDR3. The CDR3 DNA reads as TGTGCCAGTAGTATAGAGGTAGGTGCTCCCTACAATGAGCAGTTCTTC. Protein product: CASSIEVGAPYNEQFF.

V gene TRBV5-5 combines with J gene TRBJ2-7, with D tentatively TRBD2 (6 bases). The CDR3 is 16 amino acids. V lost 3 bases and J 3 bases, leaving 19 bases between the germline ends. Per germline, CDR1 SGHKS and CDR2 YYEKEE (reference sequence). The chain's CDR3 is CASSSPLGSGVYEQYF. CDR3 DNA sequence: TGTGCCAGCAGCTCCCCGTTGGGTAGCGGAGTCTACGAGCAGTACTTC.

This sequence joins TRBV4-1 and TRBJ2-5; TRBD1 matches at 8 bases. In germline, CDR1 is MGHRA, CDR2 YSYEKL. The CDR3 is 15 amino acids. V was pared by 4 bases and J by 11 bases, with 15 bases of the junction left unmatched. The CDR3 sequence: CASSLGQGGIGEQYF. In DNA form, the CDR3 reads TGCGCCAGCAGCCTCGGACAGGGTGGTATAGGGGAGCAGTACTTC.

The chain employs TRBV27 and TRBJ1-4; TRBD1 agrees at 9 bases. Germline CDR1 MNHEY, CDR2 SMNVEV (reference sequence). V lost 5 bases, J lost 0 bases, and 13 bases stayed unmatched. CDR3 length equals 19 residues. The CDR3 reads CASSRRTGGNLATNEKLFF. As DNA, the CDR3 is TGTGCCAGCAGTCGCCGAACAGGGGGCAACCTTGCAACTAATGAAAAACTGTTTTTT.

The V call is TRBV28, the J call TRBJ2-7; D gene uncertain. The CDR3 consists of 14 residues. The ends were cut back, 3 bases at V and 0 bases at J, with 9 bases in the middle. The germline gives CDR1 MDHEN, CDR2 SYDVKM. The CDR3 bases are TGTGCCAGCAGTTTCCCGGTAAACTCCTACGAGCAGTACTTC. The encoded protein is CASSFPVNSYEQYF.

The chain joins TRBV5-1 to TRBJ2-1, with 9 bases that match TRBD2. CDR3 length: 15 amino acids. Germline V gene lookup returns CDR1 SGHRS and CDR2 YFSETQ. The V gene end was trimmed by 0 bases and the J gene end by 7 bases; junction bases not matched to a gene: 5. The CDR3 DNA reads as TGCGCCAGCAGCTTGGGTAGCGGGAGCTTGAATGAGCAGTTCTTC. Protein: CASSLGSGSLNEQFF.

The chain has TRBV10-1 and TRBJ2-7, with D perhaps TRBD1 (6 bases). This CDR3 region has 12 residues. V was clipped by 8 bases and J by 2 bases, with 10 bases between them. Germline lookup yields CDR1 WNHNN and CDR2 SYGVQD (reference sequence). The CDR3 sequence: CASPGHAYEQYF. In nucleotides, the CDR3 is TGCGCCAGCCCGGGACATGCCTACGAGCAGTACTTC.

The chain uses TRBV9 and TRBJ2-1; 12 bases are a match to TRBD2. Unmatched junction bases numbered 12, after V lost 7 bases and J lost 16 bases. CDR1 SGDLS and CDR2 YYNGEE come from the germline V gene. The CDR3 has 13 amino acids. In DNA form, the CDR3 reads TGTGCCAGCTCACGGACTAGCGGGACAGGTGAATTCTTC. Residues: CASSRTSGTGEFF. Supplemented by reference TRBV9 and TRBJ2-1, the full variable domain reads DSGVTQTPKHLITATGQRVTLRCSPRSGDLSVYWYQQSLDQGLQFLIQYYNGEERAKGNILERFSAQQFPDLHSELNLSSLELGDSALYFCASSRTSGTGEFFGPGTRLTVL.

The V call is TRBV9, the J call TRBJ2-3; D gene unclear. V dropped 0 bases and J dropped 1 base, with 6 bases sitting between them. The length of the CDR3 is 14 residues. CDR1 SGDLS and CDR2 YYNGEE come from the germline V gene. CDR3 nucleotides: TGTGCCAGCAGCGTAGGGCTAGGCACAGATACGCAGTATTTT. Protein: CASSVGLGTDTQYF.